This T cell receptor (beta chain) was obtained from a study of T-cell memory formation after mild COVID-19. Overall study results and limits: The appearance of some responding clones in pre-infection memory suggested that cross-reactive memory joined. Among CD4+ contracting clones, most were CM and EM, and CD8+ ones EMRA.

Trimming took 0 bases from V and 2 from J, leaving 8 bases between them. In germline, CDR1 is SQVTM, CDR2 ANQGSEA. There are 13 residues in the CDR3. This clonotype was detected many times. Its target is not known. MiXCR, run by TCRdb on the 5' RACE reads, gives a single entry per CDR3 protein. The data hold 550,000 to 600,000 distinct CDR3 sequences, with roughly 21% observed a single time. V is TRBV29-1 and J is TRBJ2-7; D ambiguous. The sequence came from an adult woman who had mild COVID-19 (a few samples of this study predate the infection). Cell type and time point are not known. The sequenced material came from PBMCs or a T cell subset sorted from them (not recorded which). CDR3 bases: TGCAGCGTTGAAGACATAAATACCTACGAGCAGTACTTC. Translating gives CSVEDINTYEQYF.